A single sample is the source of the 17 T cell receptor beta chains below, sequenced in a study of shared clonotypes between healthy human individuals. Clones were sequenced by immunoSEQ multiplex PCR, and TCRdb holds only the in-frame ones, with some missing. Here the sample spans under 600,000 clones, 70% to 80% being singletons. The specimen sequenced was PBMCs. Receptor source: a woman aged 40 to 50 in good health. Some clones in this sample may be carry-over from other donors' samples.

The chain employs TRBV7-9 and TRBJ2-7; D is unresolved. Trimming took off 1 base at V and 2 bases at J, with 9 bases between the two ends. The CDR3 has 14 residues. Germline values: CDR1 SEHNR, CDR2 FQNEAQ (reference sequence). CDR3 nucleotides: TGTGCCAGCAGCTTAGAGGCACGGCCCTACGAGCAGTACTTC. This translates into CASSLEARPYEQYF.

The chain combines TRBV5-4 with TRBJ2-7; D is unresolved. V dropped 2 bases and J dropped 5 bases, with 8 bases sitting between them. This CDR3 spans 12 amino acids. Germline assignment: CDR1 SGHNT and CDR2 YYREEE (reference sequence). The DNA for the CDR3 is TGTGCCAGCAGCTTACGGTCCAACGAGCAGTACTTC. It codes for CASSLRSNEQYF.

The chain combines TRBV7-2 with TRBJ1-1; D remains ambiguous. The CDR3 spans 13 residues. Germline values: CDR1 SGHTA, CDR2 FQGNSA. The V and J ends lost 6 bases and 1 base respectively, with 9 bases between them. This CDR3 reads CASSPHANTEAFF. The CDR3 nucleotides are TGTGCCAGCAGTCCTCACGCGAACACTGAAGCTTTCTTT.

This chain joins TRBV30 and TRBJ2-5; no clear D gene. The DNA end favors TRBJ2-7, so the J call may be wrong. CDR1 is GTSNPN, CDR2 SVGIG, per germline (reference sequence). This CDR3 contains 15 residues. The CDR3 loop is CAWAKGRSSSYEQYF. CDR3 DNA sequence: TGTGCCTGGGCAAAAGGACGGTCCAGCTCCTACGAGCAGTACTTC.

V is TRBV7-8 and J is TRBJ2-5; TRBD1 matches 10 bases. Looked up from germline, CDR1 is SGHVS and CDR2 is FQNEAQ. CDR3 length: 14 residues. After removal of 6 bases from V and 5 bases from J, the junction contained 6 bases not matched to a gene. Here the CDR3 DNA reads TGTGCCAGCAGGGCGACAGGGGGCAGGGAGACCCAGTACTTC. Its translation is CASRATGGRETQYF.

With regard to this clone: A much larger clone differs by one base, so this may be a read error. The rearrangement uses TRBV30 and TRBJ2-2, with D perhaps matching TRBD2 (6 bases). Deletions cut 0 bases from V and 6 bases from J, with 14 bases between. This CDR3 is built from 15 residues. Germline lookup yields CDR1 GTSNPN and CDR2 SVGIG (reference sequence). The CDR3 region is CAWSVREKDAGELFF. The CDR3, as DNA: TGTGCCTGGAGTGTACGGGAGAAGGACGCCGGGGAGCTGTTTTTT. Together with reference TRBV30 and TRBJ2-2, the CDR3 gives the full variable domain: SQTIHQWPATLVQPVGSPLSLECTVEGTSNPNLYWYRQAAGRGLQLLFYSVGIGQISSEVPQNLSASRPQDRQFILSSKKLLLSDSGFYLCAWSVREKDAGELFFGEGSRLTVL.

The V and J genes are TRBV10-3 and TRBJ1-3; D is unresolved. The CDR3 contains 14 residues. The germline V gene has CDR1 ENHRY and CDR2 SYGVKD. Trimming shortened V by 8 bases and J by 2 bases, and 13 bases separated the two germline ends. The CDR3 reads CAIRPLVAGNTIYF. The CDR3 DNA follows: TGTGCCATCCGTCCGTTGGTGGCTGGAAACACCATATATTTT.

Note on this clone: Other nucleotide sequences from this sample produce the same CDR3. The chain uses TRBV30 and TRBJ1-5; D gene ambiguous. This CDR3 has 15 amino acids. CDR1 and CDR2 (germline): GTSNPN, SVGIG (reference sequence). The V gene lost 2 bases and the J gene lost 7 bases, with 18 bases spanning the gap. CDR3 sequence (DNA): TGTGCCTGGAGTACGGGGAGGCAATTTGGCCAGCCCCAGCATTTT. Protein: CAWSTGRQFGQPQHF.

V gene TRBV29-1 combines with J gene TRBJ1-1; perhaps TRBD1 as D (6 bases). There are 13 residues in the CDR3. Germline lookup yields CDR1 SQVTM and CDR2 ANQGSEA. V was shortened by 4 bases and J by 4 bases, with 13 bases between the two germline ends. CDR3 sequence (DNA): TGCAGCGTTGCCTCAGGGGTCGGCACTGAAGCTTTCTTT. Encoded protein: CSVASGVGTEAFF.

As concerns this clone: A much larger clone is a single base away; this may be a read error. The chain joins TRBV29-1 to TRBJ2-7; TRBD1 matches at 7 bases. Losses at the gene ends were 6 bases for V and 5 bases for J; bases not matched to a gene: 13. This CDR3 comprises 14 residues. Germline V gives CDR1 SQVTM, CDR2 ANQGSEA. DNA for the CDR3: TGCAGCGTCCAAATACCGGGACAGTGTCACGAGCAGTACTTC. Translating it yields CSVQIPGQCHEQYF.

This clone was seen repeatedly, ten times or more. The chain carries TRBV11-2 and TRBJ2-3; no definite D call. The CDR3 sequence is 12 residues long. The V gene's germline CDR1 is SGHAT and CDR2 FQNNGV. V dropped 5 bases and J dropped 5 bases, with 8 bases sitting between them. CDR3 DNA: TGTGCCAGCAGCACCCGTCAAGATACGCAGTATTTT. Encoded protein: CASSTRQDTQYF.

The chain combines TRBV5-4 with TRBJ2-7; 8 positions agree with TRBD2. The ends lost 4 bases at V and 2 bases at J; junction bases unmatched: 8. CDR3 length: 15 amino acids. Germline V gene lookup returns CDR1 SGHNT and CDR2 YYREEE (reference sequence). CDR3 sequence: CASSPGGEGTYEQYF. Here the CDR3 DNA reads TGTGCCAGCAGCCCGGGGGGGGAGGGAACCTACGAGCAGTACTTC.

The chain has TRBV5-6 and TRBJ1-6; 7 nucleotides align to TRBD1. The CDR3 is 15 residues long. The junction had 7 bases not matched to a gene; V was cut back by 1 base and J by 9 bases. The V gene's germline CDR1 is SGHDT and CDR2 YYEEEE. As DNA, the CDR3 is TGTGCCAGCAGCTTGTGGAGGGGGCAGCGTTCACCCCTCCACTTT. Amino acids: CASSLWRGQRSPLHF.

This CDR3 is CASSASAGASGYGQYF. CDR3 nucleotide sequence: TGTGCCAGCAGCGCGTCTGCGGGGGCGTCTGGGTACGGGCAGTACTTC. The rearrangement joins TRBV25-1 to TRBJ2-5, with D possibly being TRBD2 (7 bases). The length of the CDR3 is 16 residues. V was pared by 6 bases and J by 11 bases, with 28 bases between. Per the germline V gene, CDR1 is MGHDK and CDR2 is SYGVNS.

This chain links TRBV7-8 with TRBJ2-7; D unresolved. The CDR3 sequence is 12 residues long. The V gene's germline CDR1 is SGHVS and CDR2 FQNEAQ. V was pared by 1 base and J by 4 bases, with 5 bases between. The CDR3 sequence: CASSLVGYEQYF. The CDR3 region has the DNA TGTGCCAGCAGCTTAGTGGGTTACGAGCAGTACTTC. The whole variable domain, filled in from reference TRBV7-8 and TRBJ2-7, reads GAGVSQSPRYKVAKRGQDVALRCDPISGHVSLFWYQQALGQGPEFLTYFQNEAQLDKSGLPSDRFFAERPEGSVSTLKIQRTQQEDSAVYLCASSLVGYEQYFGPGTRLTVT.

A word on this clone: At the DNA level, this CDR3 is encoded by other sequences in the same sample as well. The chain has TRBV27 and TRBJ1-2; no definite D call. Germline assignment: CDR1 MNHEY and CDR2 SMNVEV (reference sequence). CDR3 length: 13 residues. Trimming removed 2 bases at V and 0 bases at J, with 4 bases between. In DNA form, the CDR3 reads TGTGCCAGCAGTTTAGGAGCTAACTATGGCTACACCTTC. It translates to CASSLGANYGYTF.

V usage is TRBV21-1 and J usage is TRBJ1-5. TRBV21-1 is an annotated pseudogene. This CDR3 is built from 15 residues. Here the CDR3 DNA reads TGTGCCAGCAGCAAAGCGCTTTTGAGAAATCAGCCCCAGCATTTT. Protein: CASSKALLRNQPQHF.